This TCR beta chain is drawn from a study of cytomegalovirus exposure and HLA in healthy donors. Study-level findings and limits: In an earlier analysis, about 90% or about 30%: the productive usage of most TCR beta V segments. HLA-A and HLA-B allele assignments for most subjects were reportedly predicted accurately using TCR beta sequences. In a later analysis, CMV-associated beta chains were mostly HLA-associated, it appeared.

The V gene's germline CDR1 is SGHRS and CDR2 YFSETQ. The CDR3 runs to 20 residues. The junction had 18 bases not matched to a gene; V was cut back by 0 bases and J by 4 bases. This clone was observed a single time. What it binds is not known. Primers for the PCR totalled 60 Vbeta and 13 Jbeta. Data came from immunoSEQ multiplex PCR; TCRdb stores just in-frame clones and leaves some out. The table records about 130,000 clones, about two thirds of them present only once. V usage is TRBV5-1 and J usage is TRBJ2-1; 8 bases match TRBD2. Source material: PBMCs. The TCR originated in a man in his fifties or sixties in good health and CMV-seropositive. CDR3: CASSLGGPVAGPPTYNEQFF. CDR3 bases: TGCGCCAGCAGCTTGGGGGGACCAGTAGCGGGGCCCCCTACTTACAATGAGCAGTTCTTC.